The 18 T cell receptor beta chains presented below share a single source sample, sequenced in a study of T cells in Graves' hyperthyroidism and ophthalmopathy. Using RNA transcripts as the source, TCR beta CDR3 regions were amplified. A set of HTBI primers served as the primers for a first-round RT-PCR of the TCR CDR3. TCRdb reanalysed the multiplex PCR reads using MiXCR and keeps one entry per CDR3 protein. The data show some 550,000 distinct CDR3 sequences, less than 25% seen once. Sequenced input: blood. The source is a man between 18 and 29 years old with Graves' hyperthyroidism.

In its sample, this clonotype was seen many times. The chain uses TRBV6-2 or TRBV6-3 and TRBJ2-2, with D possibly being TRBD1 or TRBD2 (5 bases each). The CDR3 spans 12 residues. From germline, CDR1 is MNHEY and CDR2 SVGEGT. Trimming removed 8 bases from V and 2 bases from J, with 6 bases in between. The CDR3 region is CASGGNTGELFF. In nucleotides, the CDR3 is TGTGCCAGCGGGGGAAACACCGGGGAGCTGTTTTTT.

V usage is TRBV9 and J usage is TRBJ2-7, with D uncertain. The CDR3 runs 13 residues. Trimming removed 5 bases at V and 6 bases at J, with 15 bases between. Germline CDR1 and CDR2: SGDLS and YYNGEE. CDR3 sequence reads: CASSHTDGREQYF. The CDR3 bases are TGTGCCAGCAGTCACACCGACGGGCGCGAGCAGTACTTC.

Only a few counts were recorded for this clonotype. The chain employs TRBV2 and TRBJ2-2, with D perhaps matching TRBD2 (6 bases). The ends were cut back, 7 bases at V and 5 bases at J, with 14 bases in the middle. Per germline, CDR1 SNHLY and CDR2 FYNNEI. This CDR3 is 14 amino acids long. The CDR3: CASIVAGSTGELFF. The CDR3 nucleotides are TGTGCCAGCATCGTGGCGGGAAGTACCGGGGAGCTGTTTTTT.

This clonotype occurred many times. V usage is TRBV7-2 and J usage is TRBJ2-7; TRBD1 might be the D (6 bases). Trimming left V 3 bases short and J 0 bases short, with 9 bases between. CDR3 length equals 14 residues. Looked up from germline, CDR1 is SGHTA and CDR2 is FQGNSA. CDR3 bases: TGTGCCAGCAGCTTCAGGACAGCCTCCTACGAGCAGTACTTC. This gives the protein CASSFRTASYEQYF. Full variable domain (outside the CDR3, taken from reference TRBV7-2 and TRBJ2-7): GAGVSQSPSNKVTEKGKDVELRCDPISGHTALYWYRQSLGQGLEFLIYFQGNSAPDKSGLPSDRFSAERTGGSVSTLTIQRTQQEDSAVYLCASSFRTASYEQYFGPGTRLTVT.

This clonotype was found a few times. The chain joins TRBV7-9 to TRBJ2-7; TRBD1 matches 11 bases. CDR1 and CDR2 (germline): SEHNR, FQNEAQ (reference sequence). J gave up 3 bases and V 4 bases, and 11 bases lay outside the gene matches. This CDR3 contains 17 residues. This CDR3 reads CASSSHDPGQGDYEQYF. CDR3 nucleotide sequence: TGTGCCAGCAGCTCCCACGACCCGGGACAGGGGGACTACGAGCAGTACTTC.

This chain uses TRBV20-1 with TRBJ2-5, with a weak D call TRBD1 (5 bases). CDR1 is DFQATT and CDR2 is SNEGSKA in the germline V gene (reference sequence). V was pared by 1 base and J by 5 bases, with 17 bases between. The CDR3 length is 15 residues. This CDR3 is CSARGLTIPGETQYF. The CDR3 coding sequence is TGCAGTGCTAGAGGGCTAACAATACCAGGGGAGACCCAGTACTTC.

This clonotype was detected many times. In DNA form, the CDR3 reads TGTGCCAGCAGTGACTGGGGAGGTTATCAGCCCCAGCATTTT. This codes for CASSDWGGYQPQHF. V usage is TRBV6-1 and J usage is TRBJ1-5, with D unclear. Trimming shortened V by 3 bases and J by 5 bases, and 11 bases separated the two germline ends. Germline assignment: CDR1 MNHNS and CDR2 SASEGT. The CDR3 has 14 amino acids.

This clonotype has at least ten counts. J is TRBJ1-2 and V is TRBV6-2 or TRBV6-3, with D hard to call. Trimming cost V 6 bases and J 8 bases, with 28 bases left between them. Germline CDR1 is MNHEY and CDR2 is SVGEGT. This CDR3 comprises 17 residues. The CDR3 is CASRTTKASRSFRGYTF. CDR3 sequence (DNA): TGTGCCAGCAGGACGACCAAGGCCTCACGATCATTTCGGGGCTACACCTTC.

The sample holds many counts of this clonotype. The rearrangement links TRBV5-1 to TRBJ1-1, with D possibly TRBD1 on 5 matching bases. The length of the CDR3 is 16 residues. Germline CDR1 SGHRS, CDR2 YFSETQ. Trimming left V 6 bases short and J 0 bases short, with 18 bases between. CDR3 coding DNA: TGCGCCAGCAAACTCCTAGGTGGGACTTTGAACACTGAAGCTTTCTTT. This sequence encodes CASKLLGGTLNTEAFF.

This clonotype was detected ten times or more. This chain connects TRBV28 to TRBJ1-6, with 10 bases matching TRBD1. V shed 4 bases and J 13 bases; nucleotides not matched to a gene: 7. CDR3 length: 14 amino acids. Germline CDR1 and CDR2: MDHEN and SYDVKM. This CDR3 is CASSSGTGVSPLHF. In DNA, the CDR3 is TGTGCCAGCAGTTCAGGGACAGGGGTCTCTCCCCTCCACTTT. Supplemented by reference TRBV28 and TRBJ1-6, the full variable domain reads DVKVTQSSRYLVKRTGEKVFLECVQDMDHENMFWYRQDPGLGLRLIYFSYDVKMKEKGDIPEGYSVSREKKERFSLILESASTNQTSMYLCASSSGTGVSPLHFGNGTRLTVT.

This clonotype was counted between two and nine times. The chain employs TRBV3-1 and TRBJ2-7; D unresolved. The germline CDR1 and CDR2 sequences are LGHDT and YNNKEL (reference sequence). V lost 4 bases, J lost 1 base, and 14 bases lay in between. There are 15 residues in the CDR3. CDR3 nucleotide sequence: TGTGCCAGCAGCCTAAATTTACAGAATTCCTACGAGCAGTACTTC. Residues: CASSLNLQNSYEQYF.

CDR3: CASSTRAVLGNQPQHF. As DNA, the CDR3 is TGTGCCAGCAGTACCCGCGCCGTCCTTGGCAATCAGCCCCAGCATTTT. V is TRBV28 and J is TRBJ1-5, with D hard to call. CDR1 MDHEN and CDR2 SYDVKM come from the germline V gene. The CDR3 has 16 residues. The ends were cut back, 5 bases at V and 2 bases at J, with 16 bases in the middle.

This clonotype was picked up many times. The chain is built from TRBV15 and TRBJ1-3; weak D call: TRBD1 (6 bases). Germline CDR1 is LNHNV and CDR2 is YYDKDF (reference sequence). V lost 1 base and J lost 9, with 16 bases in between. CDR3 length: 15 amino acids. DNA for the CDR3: TGTGCCACCAGCAGAGGAGGGACAAAGAAGAGCACCATATATTTT. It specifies CATSRGGTKKSTIYF. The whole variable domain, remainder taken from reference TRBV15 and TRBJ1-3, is DAMVIQNPRYQVTQFGKPVTLSCSQTLNHNVMYWYQQKSSQAPKLLFHYYDKDFNNEADTPDNFQSRRPNTSFCFLDIRSPGLGDTAMYLCATSRGGTKKSTIYFGEGSWLTVV.

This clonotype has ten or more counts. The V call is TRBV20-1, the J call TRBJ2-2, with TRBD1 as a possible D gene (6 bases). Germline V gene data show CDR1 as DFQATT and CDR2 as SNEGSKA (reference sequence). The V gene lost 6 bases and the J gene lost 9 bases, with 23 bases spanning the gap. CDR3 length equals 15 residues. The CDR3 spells CSATRDNGGPRELFF. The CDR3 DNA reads TGCAGTGCCACCCGGGACAACGGTGGGCCCCGGGAGCTGTTTTTT.

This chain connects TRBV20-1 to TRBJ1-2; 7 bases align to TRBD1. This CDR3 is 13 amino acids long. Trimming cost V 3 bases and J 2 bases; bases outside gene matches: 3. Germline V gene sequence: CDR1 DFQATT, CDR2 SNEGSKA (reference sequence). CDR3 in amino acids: CSASLGQNYGYTF. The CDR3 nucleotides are TGCAGTGCTAGCCTGGGACAGAACTATGGCTACACCTTC.

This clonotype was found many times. The CDR3 coding sequence is TGTGCCACCAGCAGAGAACAGATATACGAGCAGTACTTC. It translates to CATSREQIYEQYF. The J gene is TRBJ2-7, the V gene TRBV15; no definite D call. The CDR3 is 13 amino acids. Looked up from germline, CDR1 is LNHNV and CDR2 is YYDKDF (reference sequence). Deletions cut 0 bases from V and 4 bases from J, with 7 bases between.

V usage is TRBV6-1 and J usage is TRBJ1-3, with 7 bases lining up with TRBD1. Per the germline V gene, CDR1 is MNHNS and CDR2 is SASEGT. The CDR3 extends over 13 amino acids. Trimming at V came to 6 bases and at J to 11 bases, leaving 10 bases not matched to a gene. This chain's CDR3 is CASRTRGGAPIYF. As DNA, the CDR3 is TGTGCCAGCAGAACCAGGGGGGGGGCGCCCATATATTTT.

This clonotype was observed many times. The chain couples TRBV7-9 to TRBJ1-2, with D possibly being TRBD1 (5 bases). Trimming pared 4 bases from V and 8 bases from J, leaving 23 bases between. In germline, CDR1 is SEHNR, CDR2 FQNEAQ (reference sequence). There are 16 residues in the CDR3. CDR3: CASSSLGAGRGQGYTF. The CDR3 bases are TGTGCCAGCAGCTCGCTAGGTGCAGGGAGAGGTCAAGGCTACACCTTC. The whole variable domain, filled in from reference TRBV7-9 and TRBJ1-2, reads DTGVSQNPRHKITKRGQNVTFRCDPISEHNRLYWYRQTLGQGPEFLTYFQNEAQLEKSRLLSDRFSAERPKGSFSTLEIQRTEQGDSAMYLCASSSLGAGRGQGYTFGSGTRLTVV.